Given below is one T cell receptor (beta chain) in context. The data were taken from a study of T cell changes during pregnancy in multiple sclerosis. Sequencing was performed with immunoSEQ multiplex PCR; in TCRdb, only in-frame clones are kept and a portion is missing. The top ten clones hold just over 2% of a sample with some 93,000 clones, around 94% of them seen once. Trimming at V came to 4 bases and at J to 2 bases, leaving 4 bases not matched to a gene. The CDR3 covers 15 residues. Germline V gene lookup returns CDR1 SGHNT and CDR2 YYREEE (reference sequence). The TCR originated in a female donor with multiple sclerosis, enrolled in a pregnancy study. The sequencing here drew on peripheral blood, taken after pregnancy. V gene TRBV5-4 combines with J gene TRBJ2-5; 11 bases agree with TRBD2. The CDR3 DNA reads as TGTGCCAGCAGCCCGGGACTAGCGGTACAAGAGACCCAGTACTTC. It codes for CASSPGLAVQETQYF.